These T cell receptor beta chains were read from a single sample in a study of blood T cell repertoires in COVID-19. Only in-frame clones appear in the TCRdb table, and some are missing; sequencing was by immunoSEQ multiplex PCR. In the table there are over 85,000 clones, over 75% of which are singletons. Sequences were obtained from peripheral blood. Source of these receptors: a man in his sixties with acute or convalescent COVID-19. The CDR3 runs from the conserved cysteine through the conserved F or W. The D gene is left open where the match is weak. The size field is filled for only some rows; it gives once, few, many or a size class.

TRBV11-3	TRBJ2-2	few	TRBD1	TGTGCCAGCAGCCCACGGACAGGGGGCACAGGGGAGCTGTTTTTT	CASSPRTGGTGELFF
TRBV7-2	TRBJ2-1	-	TRBD1	TGTGCCAGCAGCTTCCCAATAGACAGGGCCGACTACAATGAGCAGTTCTTC	CASSFPIDRADYNEQFF
TRBV30	TRBJ2-1	-	TRBD2	TGTGCCTGGGGTCTAGCGGGAGGTAACGAGCAGTTCTTC	CAWGLAGGNEQFF
TRBV29-1	TRBJ2-7	-	TRBD1	TGCAGCGTTGAACCGGGACAGGGTTCCTACGAGCAGTACTTC	CSVEPGQGSYEQYF
TRBV20-1	TRBJ2-1	-	TRBD2	TGCAGTGCTAGTTGGGGACTAAGCTCCTACAATGAGCAGTTCTTC	CSASWGLSSYNEQFF
TRBV7-2	TRBJ2-3	-	-	TGTGCCAGCAGCCCCGCGGGTCTCACAGATACGCAGTATTTT	CASSPAGLTDTQYF
TRBV2	TRBJ1-1	-	TRBD1	TGTGCCAGCGAATACTTCAGGGGGACGGAAGCTTTCTTT	CASEYFRGTEAFF
TRBV5-4	TRBJ2-5	-	-	TGTGCCAGCAGCCACACAGGCGTGCAAGAGACCCAGTACTTC	CASSHTGVQETQYF
TRBV5-1	TRBJ2-1	-	-	TGCGCCAGCAGCACAGGACTACCCCTCAGCTCCTACAATGAGCAGTTCTTC	CASSTGLPLSSYNEQFF
TRBV5-1	TRBJ2-3	-	TRBD2	TGCGCCAGCAGCTTGGGTACTCTAGCGGGGGGTTCAGATACGCAGTATTTT	CASSLGTLAGGSDTQYF
TRBV5-4	TRBJ1-2	once	TRBD1	TGTGCCAGCAGCCCGGACAGGGATTATTATGGCTACACCTTC	CASSPDRDYYGYTF